Listed here are 25 T cell receptor beta chains from one sample, sequenced in a study of early stage breast cancer tumors. Sequencing was performed with immunoSEQ multiplex PCR; in TCRdb, only in-frame clones are kept and a portion is missing. This sample yields 25,000 to 35,000 clones, of which 84% are seen a single time; less than 9.5% belongs to the top ten. The sequencing sample was made of blood. Source of these receptors: a person in their fifties or sixties with breast cancer.

The chain carries TRBV10-3 and TRBJ1-5, with 7 bases aligning to TRBD1. Germline CDR1 is ENHRY and CDR2 is SYGVKD. The CDR3 contains 14 residues. The junction had 4 bases not matched to a gene; V was cut back by 4 bases and J by 4 bases. CDR3 region: CAISGQGSNQPQHF. In nucleotides, the CDR3 is TGTGCCATCAGTGGACAGGGATCAAATCAGCCCCAGCATTTT.

The chain is built from TRBV11-2 and TRBJ1-3; D is ambiguous. Deletions cut 5 bases from V and 1 base from J, with 6 bases between. CDR3 length: 13 amino acids. The germline V gene has CDR1 SGHAT and CDR2 FQNNGV. The CDR3 protein is CASSTKSGNTIYF. The CDR3 DNA reads as TGTGCCAGCAGCACAAAATCTGGAAACACCATATATTTT.

The chain links TRBV6-4 to TRBJ1-1; tentatively, D is TRBD1 (6 bases). Germline CDR1 is MRHNA and CDR2 is SNTAGT. The CDR3 has 13 residues. Trimming left V 5 bases short and J 10 bases short, with 17 bases between. CDR3 in DNA: TGTGCCAGCAGTCCTACCCTACAGGGAGGAGCTTTCTTT. Encoded protein: CASSPTLQGGAFF.

This sequence joins TRBV7-9 and TRBJ1-1, with unresolved D. Looked up from germline, CDR1 is SEHNR and CDR2 is FQNEAQ (reference sequence). The germline V and J ends were trimmed by 5 bases and 9 bases, with 7 bases remaining between them. The CDR3 has 10 residues. The CDR3 region has the DNA TGTGCCAGCAGCGCCGCTCAAGCTTTCTTT. Its protein product is CASSAAQAFF.

The J gene is TRBJ2-7, the V gene TRBV7-9; 9 bases align to TRBD1. CDR3 length: 15 amino acids. In germline, CDR1 is SEHNR, CDR2 FQNEAQ (reference sequence). V shed 1 base and J 3 bases; nucleotides not matched to a gene: 4. Written as DNA, the CDR3 is TGTGCCAGCAGCTTAGGCGGGACAGGGAGCTACGAGCAGTACTTC. Protein product: CASSLGGTGSYEQYF.

The V and J genes are TRBV5-1 and TRBJ2-1, with no clear D. This CDR3 comprises 15 residues. Germline CDR1 reads SGHRS; CDR2 reads YFSETQ. Trimming shortened V by 4 bases and J by 6 bases, and 17 bases separated the two germline ends. In DNA form, the CDR3 reads TGCGCCAGCAGCGGTACGTCTCAGCTCTTCAATGAGCAGTTCTTC. Amino acid sequence: CASSGTSQLFNEQFF.

The chain links TRBV13 to TRBJ2-7; 11 bases match TRBD1. The CDR3 consists of 15 residues. Germline CDR1 is PRHDT and CDR2 is FYEKMQ (reference sequence). J was trimmed by 5 bases and V by 2 bases; bases with no gene match: 5. This chain's CDR3 is CASSLRGQGANEQYF. CDR3 nucleotides: TGTGCCAGCAGCTTAAGAGGACAGGGGGCCAACGAGCAGTACTTC.

The genes are TRBV6-5 and TRBJ1-5, with D possibly matching TRBD1 (6 bases). Germline V gene data show CDR1 as MNHEY and CDR2 as SVGAGI. There are 14 residues in the CDR3. Trimming removed 4 bases from V and 3 bases from J, with 10 bases in between. This chain's CDR3 is CASSSRGDNQPQHF. The CDR3, as DNA: TGTGCCAGCAGTTCCAGGGGTGACAATCAGCCCCAGCATTTT.

The table lists this clone with a few counts. The V call is TRBV5-6, the J call TRBJ2-3; D is possibly TRBD2 (6 bases). CDR3 length: 12 amino acids. The V gene's germline CDR1 is SGHDT and CDR2 YYEEEE. Trimming cost V 7 bases and J 6 bases, with 12 bases left between them. The CDR3 loop is CASSFAGDTQYF. The CDR3 nucleotides read TGTGCCAGCTCTTTTGCGGGGGATACGCAGTATTTT.

This chain connects TRBV19 to TRBJ2-3; 9 bases align to TRBD2. The germline gives CDR1 LNHDA, CDR2 SQIVND (reference sequence). This CDR3 has 15 residues. Trimming cost V 3 bases and J 2 bases; bases outside gene matches: 3. Here the CDR3 reads CASSMTSGYTDTQYF. CDR3 DNA: TGTGCCAGTAGTATGACTAGCGGCTACACAGATACGCAGTATTTT.

The J gene is TRBJ2-7, the V gene TRBV18; weak D call: TRBD1 (6 bases). Germline V gene data show CDR1 as KGHSH and CDR2 as LQKENI. The CDR3 sequence is 13 residues long. With 4 bases removed from V and 4 bases from J, the gap between germline ends came to 11 bases. CDR3 sequence (DNA): TGTGCCAGCTCACGGGTTACAGGGTACGAGCAGTACTTC. Protein product: CASSRVTGYEQYF.

This clone has just a few counts. This chain links TRBV21-1 with TRBJ2-1. TRBV21-1 is listed as a pseudogene. The CDR3 spans 11 residues. CDR3 sequence: CASSKDHEQFF. CDR3 coding DNA: TGTGCCAGCAGCAAAGACCATGAGCAGTTCTTC.

The rearrangement uses TRBV7-3 and TRBJ1-1, with a tentative D call TRBD1 (5 bases). This CDR3 region has 15 residues. V lost 1 base and J 0 bases, leaving 9 bases between the germline ends. Germline V gene lookup returns CDR1 SGHTA and CDR2 FQGTGA. CDR3 DNA: TGTGCCAGCAGCTTAATGCCAGGGATGAACACTGAAGCTTTCTTT. It encodes CASSLMPGMNTEAFF.

The chain links TRBV4-1 to TRBJ2-7; tentative D call: TRBD1 (5 bases). The CDR3 runs 12 residues. Germline V gives CDR1 MGHRA, CDR2 YSYEKL. Trimming shortened V by 3 bases and J by 6 bases, and 9 bases separated the two germline ends. CDR3 residues: CASSQSGFEQYF. The DNA for the CDR3 is TGCGCCAGCAGCCAGTCAGGGTTCGAGCAGTACTTC.

The rearrangement links TRBV28 to TRBJ1-4; 10 positions match TRBD1. From germline, CDR1 is MDHEN and CDR2 SYDVKM. V was pared by 5 bases and J by 1 base, with 16 bases of the junction left unmatched. The CDR3 totals 20 residues. The CDR3 region has the DNA TGTGCCAGCAGTCCGTCACTTGGACAGGGGGTGGGGGTAACTAATGAAAAACTGTTTTTT. Translated: CASSPSLGQGVGVTNEKLFF.

Here the CDR3 DNA reads TGTGCCAGCAGCTTGGGCAGGGGCACTGAAGCTTTCTTT. Residues: CASSLGRGTEAFF. The chain joins TRBV5-5 to TRBJ1-1; the D gene is possibly TRBD1 (6 bases). The V and J ends lost 0 bases and 4 bases respectively, with 7 bases between them. CDR3 length: 13 amino acids. CDR1 and CDR2 (germline): SGHKS, YYEKEE (reference sequence).

This clone was seen just once. The rearrangement links TRBV28 to TRBJ1-4; TRBD1 agrees at 8 bases. Germline V gives CDR1 MDHEN, CDR2 SYDVKM. J gave up 0 bases and V 4 bases, and 10 bases lay outside the gene matches. The CDR3 covers 18 residues. CDR3 sequence: CASSSPGQEHPTNEKLFF. CDR3 sequence (DNA): TGTGCCAGCAGTTCACCGGGACAGGAACATCCAACTAATGAAAAACTGTTTTTT.

The chain recombines TRBV28 with TRBJ1-6; no clear D. The CDR3 sequence is 12 residues long. Germline CDR1 is MDHEN and CDR2 is SYDVKM. Trimming removed 5 bases from V and 8 bases from J, with 7 bases in between. This CDR3 reads CASSVTDSPLHF. The CDR3 DNA is TGTGCCAGCAGTGTAACCGATTCACCCCTCCACTTT. Based on the CDR3 plus reference TRBV28 and TRBJ1-6, the full variable domain is DVKVTQSSRYLVKRTGEKVFLECVQDMDHENMFWYRQDPGLGLRLIYFSYDVKMKEKGDIPEGYSVSREKKERFSLILESASTNQTSMYLCASSVTDSPLHFGNGTRLTVT.

The V call is TRBV2, the J call TRBJ1-5, with unresolved D. Looked up from germline, CDR1 is SNHLY and CDR2 is FYNNEI. This CDR3 region has 15 residues. Deletions cut 2 bases from V and 4 bases from J, with 12 bases between. This CDR3 reads CASSESALPNQPQHF. CDR3 DNA: TGTGCCAGCAGTGAATCAGCTCTGCCTAATCAGCCCCAGCATTTT.

This clone was recorded only once. Here the CDR3 DNA reads TGTGCCAGCAGACCTAACCCGTATAATTCACCCCTCCACTTT. This sequence encodes CASRPNPYNSPLHF. The chain carries TRBV27 and TRBJ1-6; D gene unclear. This CDR3 has 14 amino acids. The V and J ends lost 6 bases and 4 bases respectively, with 10 bases between them. Per the germline V gene, CDR1 is MNHEY and CDR2 is SMNVEV (reference sequence).

The chain couples TRBV19 to TRBJ2-7; D call uncertain. In germline, CDR1 is LNHDA, CDR2 SQIVND (reference sequence). This CDR3 is 13 amino acids long. V lost 3 bases to trimming and J lost 2 bases, with 8 bases between them. The chain's CDR3 is CASSIGLPYEQYF. The CDR3 DNA follows: TGTGCCAGTAGTATTGGTCTTCCCTACGAGCAGTACTTC. Based on the CDR3 plus reference TRBV19 and TRBJ2-7, the full variable domain is DGGITQSPKYLFRKEGQNVTLSCEQNLNHDAMYWYRQDPGQGLRLIYYSQIVNDFQKGDIAEGYSVSREKKESFPLTVTSAQKNPTAFYLCASSIGLPYEQYFGPGTRLTVT.

The V gene is TRBV5-1, the J gene TRBJ1-5; possibly TRBD1 for D (6 bases). CDR3 length: 15 residues. Trimming stripped 4 bases from V and 7 bases from J, with 18 bases between. Germline V gene data show CDR1 as SGHRS and CDR2 as YFSETQ. The DNA of the CDR3 is TGCGCCAGCAGCCAGTTGGTTCAGGGGAGGCAGCCCCAGCATTTT. It specifies CASSQLVQGRQPQHF.

The CDR3 sequence is CASSRGGSDQPQHF. The CDR3 DNA reads as TGTGCCAGCTCCCGGGGGGGGAGTGATCAGCCCCAGCATTTT. The chain links TRBV18 to TRBJ1-5; D perhaps matches TRBD1 (5 bases). CDR1 KGHSH and CDR2 LQKENI come from the germline V gene. V gave up 6 bases and J gave up 5 bases, with 14 bases separating them. The CDR3 totals 14 residues.

The chain links TRBV5-6 to TRBJ2-7; 10 bases are shared with TRBD2. This CDR3 comprises 18 residues. Germline CDR1 is SGHDT and CDR2 is YYEEEE. J was trimmed by 2 bases and V by 0 bases; bases with no gene match: 11. The CDR3 nucleotides are TGTGCCAGCAGCTTGGGCCCCCCCGCTAGCGGGAGAGCCTACGAGCAGTACTTC. This translates into CASSLGPPASGRAYEQYF.

The CDR3 sequence is CASSLPGQGAGTDTQYF. As DNA, the CDR3 is TGTGCCAGCAGCTTGCCTGGACAGGGGGCAGGCACAGATACGCAGTATTTT. The J gene is TRBJ2-3, the V gene TRBV5-8; 11 bases agree with TRBD1. The CDR3 length is 17 residues. The junction had 5 bases not matched to a gene; V was cut back by 1 base and J by 1 base. Germline CDR1 is SGHTS and CDR2 is YDEGEE.